Each of the 15 T cell receptor beta chains below was sequenced from the same sample in a study of blood T cell repertoires in COVID-19. This table comes from immunoSEQ multiplex PCR, and its TCRdb copy is limited to in-frame clones, with some not included. The top ten hold over 8.5% of the sample, which has some 290,000 clones, just under 90% seen once. Sequencing was carried out using PBMCs or T cells enriched from blood (not recorded which). These receptors all stem from a woman aged 25 to 45 who had recovered from COVID-19.

The chain uses TRBV5-4 and TRBJ2-5; no clear D. The ends were cut back, 5 bases at V and 0 bases at J, with 14 bases in the middle. Per germline, CDR1 SGHNT and CDR2 YYREEE (reference sequence). This CDR3 has 15 amino acids. CDR3 sequence: CASSSTTGYQETQYF. The CDR3 DNA reads as TGTGCCAGCAGTTCGACGACTGGGTACCAAGAGACCCAGTACTTC.

This rearrangement joins TRBV5-8 to TRBJ2-7, with 7 bases lining up with TRBD1. This CDR3 comprises 15 residues. V lost 2 bases to trimming and J lost 6 bases; unmatched junction nucleotides: 11. Per the germline V gene, CDR1 is SGHTS and CDR2 is YDEGEE. CDR3: CASSLVDRRLGEQYF. CDR3 sequence (DNA): TGTGCCAGCAGCTTAGTGGACAGGAGGTTGGGCGAGCAGTACTTC.

This rearrangement joins TRBV6-1 to TRBJ1-2; 8 positions match TRBD1. Germline V gene sequence: CDR1 MNHNS, CDR2 SASEGT. Trimming at V came to 3 bases and at J to 7 bases, leaving 13 bases not matched to a gene. There are 16 residues in the CDR3. Here the CDR3 DNA reads TGTGCCAGCAGTGAGTCTTCTGGCAGGGGGCGATCTGGCTACACCTTC. Amino acid sequence: CASSESSGRGRSGYTF.

As DNA, the CDR3 is TGTGCCAGCTCACCCACAGGGGCCACCGGGGAGCTGTTTTTT. Translation gives CASSPTGATGELFF. The genes are TRBV18 and TRBJ2-2; TRBD1 aligns across 7 bases. CDR3 length: 14 residues. Unmatched junction bases numbered 2, after V lost 3 bases and J lost 4 bases. CDR1 and CDR2 (germline): KGHSH, LQKENI.

The chain combines TRBV2 with TRBJ2-3; unclear D gene. The CDR3 totals 15 residues. Trimming took off 6 bases at V and 0 bases at J, with 13 bases between the two ends. Germline loops: CDR1 SNHLY, CDR2 FYNNEI. This CDR3 reads CASSSSWRSTDTQYF. In DNA form, the CDR3 reads TGTGCCAGCAGCAGTAGCTGGCGGAGCACAGATACGCAGTATTTT.

The chain couples TRBV9 to TRBJ1-1, with TRBD1 as a possible D gene (6 bases). The CDR3 is 12 amino acids. Germline V CDR1 and CDR2: SGDLS, YYNGEE. V was shortened by 4 bases and J by 8 bases, with 12 bases between the two germline ends. CDR3 DNA sequence: TGTGCCAGCAGCTCATACAGGGAGGAAGCTTTCTTT. Protein: CASSSYREEAFF.

The CDR3 region is CAISRTGEDNSPLHF. CDR3 DNA sequence: TGTGCCATCAGCCGGACAGGGGAGGATAATTCACCCCTCCACTTT. V is TRBV10-3 and J is TRBJ1-6, with 9 bases identical to TRBD1. Germline V gene sequence: CDR1 ENHRY, CDR2 SYGVKD. The CDR3 sequence is 15 residues long. V trimming: 6 bases; J trimming: 5 bases; junction bases outside the gene matches: 5.

This clone has only a few counts. V and J are TRBV2 and TRBJ2-3; 9 nucleotides match TRBD2. V shed 2 bases and J 5 bases; nucleotides not matched to a gene: 5. Germline lookup yields CDR1 SNHLY and CDR2 FYNNEI. The CDR3 extends over 15 amino acids. The CDR3 here is CASSEWPAGGDTQYF. Here the CDR3 DNA reads TGTGCCAGCAGTGAATGGCCAGCGGGGGGAGATACGCAGTATTTT. Based on the CDR3 plus reference TRBV2 and TRBJ2-3, the full variable domain is EPEVTQTPSHQVTQMGQEVILRCVPISNHLYFYWYRQILGQKVEFLVSFYNNEISEKSEIFDDQFSVERPDGSNFTLKIRSTKLEDSAMYFCASSEWPAGGDTQYFGPGTRLTVL.

The chain recombines TRBV5-1 with TRBJ2-2; a possible D gene is TRBD2 (5 bases). This CDR3 contains 16 residues. The germline V gene has CDR1 SGHRS and CDR2 YFSETQ. Trimming took 5 bases from V and 1 from J, leaving 15 bases between them. CDR3 DNA sequence: TGCGCCAGCAGTTCTCGCGAGAGCGGGAACACCGGGGAGCTGTTTTTT. Protein sequence: CASSSRESGNTGELFF.

J is TRBJ1-6 and V is TRBV2, with a tentative D call TRBD1 (5 bases). Germline CDR1 and CDR2: SNHLY and FYNNEI. The CDR3 spans 18 residues. The germline V and J ends were trimmed by 6 bases and 4 bases, with 22 bases remaining between them. The DNA of the CDR3 is TGTGCCAGCAGGCCCGATCGGACAACCTGGAAATATAATTCACCCCTCCACTTT. Encoded protein: CASRPDRTTWKYNSPLHF.

The chain joins TRBV4-2 to TRBJ2-1; 12 bases are a match to TRBD2. CDR3 length: 18 amino acids. V shed 0 bases, J shed 14 bases, and the junction held 17 bases outside the gene matches. The V gene's germline CDR1 is LGHNA and CDR2 YNFKEQ. CDR3 coding DNA: TGTGCCAGCAGCCAAGATTTAACGACTAGCGGGAGTCGGAGTAAGGAGTTCTTC. Translated: CASSQDLTTSGSRSKEFF.

This chain uses TRBV7-9 with TRBJ2-1; tentative D call: TRBD2 (7 bases). Trimming removed 3 bases at V and 5 bases at J, with 14 bases between. The CDR3 extends over 15 amino acids. CDR1 SEHNR and CDR2 FQNEAQ come from the germline V gene (reference sequence). CDR3 region: CASSFWEGGDNEQFF. The CDR3 coding sequence is TGTGCCAGCAGCTTTTGGGAGGGGGGAGACAATGAGCAGTTCTTC.

The V and J genes are TRBV7-6 and TRBJ1-1; the D is unclear. Looked up from germline, CDR1 is SGHVS and CDR2 is FNYEAQ. Trimming shortened V by 5 bases and J by 7 bases, and 11 bases separated the two germline ends. CDR3 length: 12 amino acids. The DNA of the CDR3 is TGTGCCAGCAGCCCCGGAGGGATTGAAGCTTTCTTT. As protein: CASSPGGIEAFF.

The chain links TRBV6-5 to TRBJ2-7, with 9 bases fitting TRBD1. Germline loops: CDR1 MNHEY, CDR2 SVGAGI. Unmatched junction bases numbered 9, after V lost 6 bases and J lost 3 bases. The CDR3 covers 15 residues. For the CDR3, the DNA is TGTGCCAGCAGGGATATGGGACAGGGTTTCTACGAGCAGTACTTC. Its protein is CASRDMGQGFYEQYF.

This sequence joins TRBV28 and TRBJ2-5; unclear D gene. The V and J ends lost 8 bases and 2 bases respectively, with 12 bases between them. The CDR3 is 13 amino acids. Germline CDR1 MDHEN, CDR2 SYDVKM. CDR3 coding DNA: TGTGCCAGCGCCAAATTAGCACAAGAGACCCAGTACTTC. It yields the protein CASAKLAQETQYF.